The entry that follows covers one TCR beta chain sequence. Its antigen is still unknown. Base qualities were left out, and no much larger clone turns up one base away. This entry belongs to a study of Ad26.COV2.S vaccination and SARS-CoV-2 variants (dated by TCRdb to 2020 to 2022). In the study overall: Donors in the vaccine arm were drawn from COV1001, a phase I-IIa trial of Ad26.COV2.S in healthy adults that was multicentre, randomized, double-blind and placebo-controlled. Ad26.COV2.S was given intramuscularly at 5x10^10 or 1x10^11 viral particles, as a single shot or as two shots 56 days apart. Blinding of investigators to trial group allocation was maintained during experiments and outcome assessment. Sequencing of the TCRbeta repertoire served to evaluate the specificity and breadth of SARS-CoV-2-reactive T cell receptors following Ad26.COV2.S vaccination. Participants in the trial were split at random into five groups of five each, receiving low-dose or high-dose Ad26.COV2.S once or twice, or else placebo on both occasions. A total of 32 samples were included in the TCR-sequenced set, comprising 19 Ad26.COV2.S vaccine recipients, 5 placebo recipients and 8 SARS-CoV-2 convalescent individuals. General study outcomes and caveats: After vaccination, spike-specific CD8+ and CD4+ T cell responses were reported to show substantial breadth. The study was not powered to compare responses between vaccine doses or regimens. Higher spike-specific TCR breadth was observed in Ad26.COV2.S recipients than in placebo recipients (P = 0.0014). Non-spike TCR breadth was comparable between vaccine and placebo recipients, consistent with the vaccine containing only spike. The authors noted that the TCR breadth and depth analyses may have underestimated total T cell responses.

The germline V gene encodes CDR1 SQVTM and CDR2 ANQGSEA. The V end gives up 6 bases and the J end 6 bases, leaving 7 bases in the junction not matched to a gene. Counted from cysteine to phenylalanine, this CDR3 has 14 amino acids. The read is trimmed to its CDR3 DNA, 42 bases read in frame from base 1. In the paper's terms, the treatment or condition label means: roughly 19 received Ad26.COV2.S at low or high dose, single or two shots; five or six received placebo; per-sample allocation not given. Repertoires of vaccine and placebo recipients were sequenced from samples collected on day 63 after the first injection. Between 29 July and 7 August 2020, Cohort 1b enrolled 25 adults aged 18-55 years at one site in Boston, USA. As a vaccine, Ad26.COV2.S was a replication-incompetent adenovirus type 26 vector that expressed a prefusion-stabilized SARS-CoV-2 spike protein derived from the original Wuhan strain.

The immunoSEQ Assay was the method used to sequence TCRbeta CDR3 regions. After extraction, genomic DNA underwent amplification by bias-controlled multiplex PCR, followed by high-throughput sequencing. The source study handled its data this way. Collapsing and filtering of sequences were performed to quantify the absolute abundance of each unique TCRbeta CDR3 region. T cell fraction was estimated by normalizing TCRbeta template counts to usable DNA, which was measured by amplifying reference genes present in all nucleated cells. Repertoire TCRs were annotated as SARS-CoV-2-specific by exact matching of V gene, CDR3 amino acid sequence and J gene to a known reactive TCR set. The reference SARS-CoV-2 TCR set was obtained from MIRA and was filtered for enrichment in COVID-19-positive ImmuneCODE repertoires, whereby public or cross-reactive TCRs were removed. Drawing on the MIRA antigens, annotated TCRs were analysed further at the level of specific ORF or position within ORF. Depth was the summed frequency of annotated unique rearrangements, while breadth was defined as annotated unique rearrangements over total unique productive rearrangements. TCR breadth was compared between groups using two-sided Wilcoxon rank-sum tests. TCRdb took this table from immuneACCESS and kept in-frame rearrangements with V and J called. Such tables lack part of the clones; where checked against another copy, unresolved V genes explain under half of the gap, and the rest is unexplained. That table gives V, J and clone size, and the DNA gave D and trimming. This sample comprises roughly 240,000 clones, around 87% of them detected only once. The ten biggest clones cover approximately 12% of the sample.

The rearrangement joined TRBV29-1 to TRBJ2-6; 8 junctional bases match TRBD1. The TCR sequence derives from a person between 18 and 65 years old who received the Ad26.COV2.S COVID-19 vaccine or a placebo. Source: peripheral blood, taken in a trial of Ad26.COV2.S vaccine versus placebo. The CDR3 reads CSVQGRGQANVLTF. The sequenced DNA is TGCAGCGTCCAAGGCAGGGGGCAGGCCAACGTCCTGACTTTC.